These 30 T cell receptor beta chains were sequenced from one sample in a study of blood T cells in healthy people across ages. Through a sample-barcoded 5' primer and a J-beta primer mix, a second PCR was run for roughly 7 to 12 cycles. MiXCR, applied by TCRdb to the 5' RACE reads, yields one record per CDR3 protein. The table includes roughly 800,000 distinct CDR3 sequences, 53% detected once. The sequenced sample was blood. The receptor source for this set is an elderly man in good health.

The chain carries TRBV20-1 and TRBJ1-2; D is unclear. This CDR3 has 13 amino acids. The germline CDR1 and CDR2 sequences are DFQATT and SNEGSKA (reference sequence). The CDR3 DNA reads TGCAACCTGAGGCGGGAAGGGTTTTACGGCCACACCTTC. It specifies CNLRREGFYGHTF.

The rearrangement links TRBV3-1 to TRBJ2-4, with TRBD1 matching 7 bases. The DNA end lines up better with TRBJ2-7; the J call may be wrong. Germline CDR1 LGHDT, CDR2 YNNKEL (reference sequence). This CDR3 has 12 amino acids. In DNA, the CDR3 is TGTGCCAGCAGCCGGACAGGTGTCGAGCAGTACTTC. Translated: CASSRTGVEQYF.

The chain links TRBV20-1 to TRBJ1-5; possibly TRBD1 for D (5 bases). The germline V gene encodes CDR1 DFQATT and CDR2 SNEGSKA (reference sequence). V was shortened by 6 bases and J by 6 bases, with 18 bases between the two germline ends. The CDR3 extends over 14 amino acids. The CDR3 DNA reads as TGCAGTGCCCAAAACGCAAGGGGAGGTCAGCCCCAGCATTTT. This gives the protein CSAQNARGGQPQHF.

This chain links TRBV5-1 with TRBJ2-7; the match to TRBD1 covers 8 bases. In germline, CDR1 is SGHRS, CDR2 YFSETQ. The trim removed 4 bases at V and 7 bases at J, leaving 16 bases unmatched. The CDR3 contains 16 residues. The CDR3, as DNA: TGCGCCAGCAGCCTAACAATTGGACAGGGCTACAATGAGCAGTACTTC. Translation: CASSLTIGQGYNEQYF. Looking up the rest from reference TRBV5-1 and TRBJ2-7 gives the full variable domain: KAGVTQTPRYLIKTRGQQVTLSCSPISGHRSVSWYQQTPGQGLQFLFEYFSETQRNKGNFPGRFSGRQFSNSRSEMNVSTLELGDSALYLCASSLTIGQGYNEQYFGPGTRLTVT.

This sequence joins TRBV13 and TRBJ2-3, with D uncertain. Germline V lookup: CDR1 PRHDT, CDR2 FYEKMQ (reference sequence). Trimming pared 2 bases from V and 2 bases from J, leaving 11 bases between. The CDR3 has 15 amino acids. Written as DNA, the CDR3 is TGTGCCAGCAGCTTACCCCAGATAAACACAGATACGCAGTATTTT. Translating gives CASSLPQINTDTQYF.

The rearrangement uses TRBV20-1 and TRBJ2-7; 9 positions match TRBD2. This CDR3 is built from 15 residues. Germline values: CDR1 DFQATT, CDR2 SNEGSKA (reference sequence). V shed 5 bases and J 7 bases; nucleotides not matched to a gene: 15. For the CDR3, the DNA is TGCAGTGCTGGGATTAGCGGGAGTTGGTACAATGAGCAGTACTTC. Translated: CSAGISGSWYNEQYF.

In its sample, this clonotype was seen a few times. The J gene is TRBJ2-7, the V gene TRBV25-1, with 9 bases aligning to TRBD1. The germline gives CDR1 MGHDK, CDR2 SYGVNS. V lost 5 bases to trimming and J lost 7 bases; unmatched junction nucleotides: 6. The CDR3 contains 13 residues. The CDR3 is CASSLTGGSEQYF. The DNA of the CDR3 is TGTGCCAGCAGTTTGACAGGGGGTAGTGAGCAGTACTTC.

This clonotype was seen more than once but under ten times. The genes are TRBV6-5 and TRBJ2-7; 12 bases map to TRBD2. This CDR3 has 16 amino acids. V shed 6 bases and J 4 bases; nucleotides not matched to a gene: 10. Germline V gives CDR1 MNHEY, CDR2 SVGAGI. CDR3 nucleotides: TGTGCCAGCAGAGTGACTAGCGGGAGTGTTAATTACGAGCAGTACTTC. This codes for CASRVTSGSVNYEQYF.

This clonotype occurred a few times. CDR3 DNA: TGTGCCAGCAGTACCCTCCTGTGGACCGGAACAACCGAAGCTTTCTTT. Its protein product is CASSTLLWTGTTEAFF. The J gene is TRBJ1-1, the V gene TRBV28; D call uncertain. Germline CDR1 and CDR2: MDHEN and SYDVKM. The CDR3 totals 16 residues. The ends were cut back, 5 bases at V and 8 bases at J, with 24 bases in the middle.

The genes are TRBV14 and TRBJ1-5, with 11 nucleotides matching TRBD1. This CDR3 has 20 residues. With V trimmed by 3 bases and J by 1 base, 14 bases remained unmatched. CDR1 SGHDN and CDR2 FVKESK come from the germline V gene. This CDR3 is CASSHPGQGDYGRSNQPQHF. CDR3 sequence (DNA): TGTGCCAGCAGCCATCCGGGACAGGGGGATTACGGGAGGAGCAATCAGCCCCAGCATTTT.

The chain links TRBV4-2 to TRBJ1-1; D ambiguous. Germline V CDR1 and CDR2: LGHNA, YNFKEQ. CDR3 length equals 12 residues. Trimming left V 2 bases short and J 3 bases short, with 4 bases between. This CDR3 reads CASSQRDTEAFF. The CDR3 region has the DNA TGTGCCAGCAGCCAACGGGACACTGAAGCTTTCTTT.

The V gene is TRBV6-6, the J gene TRBJ2-7; TRBD1 agrees at 9 bases. Germline CDR1 reads MNHNY; CDR2 reads SVGAGI (reference sequence). The CDR3 has 15 amino acids. V was clipped by 0 bases and J by 5 bases; unmatched bases: 5. The CDR3 DNA reads TGTGCCAGCAGTTACTCACAGGGGGCCCTTCACGAGCAGTACTTC. Translation gives CASSYSQGALHEQYF.

This clonotype has a handful of counts. The chain couples TRBV11-2 to TRBJ2-3, with D tentatively TRBD2 (5 bases). The V gene lost 8 bases and the J gene lost 3 bases, with 9 bases spanning the gap. The CDR3 sequence is 12 residues long. The germline V gene has CDR1 SGHAT and CDR2 FQNNGV. CDR3 sequence (DNA): TGTGCCAGCCCTAGCTATACAGATACGCAGTATTTT. It encodes CASPSYTDTQYF.

In its sample, this clonotype was seen a few times. The chain is built from TRBV5-1 and TRBJ2-7; either TRBD1 or TRBD2 may supply D (5 bases each). The CDR3 has 15 residues. V was trimmed by 3 bases and J by 1 base, leaving 14 bases between them. The V gene's germline CDR1 is SGHRS and CDR2 YFSETQ. CDR3 protein: CASSYGTAESYEQYF. CDR3 sequence (DNA): TGCGCCAGCAGCTACGGGACGGCTGAATCCTACGAGCAGTACTTC.

With regard to this clonotype: The germline gene is not matched at one end of the junction; a read error may be the cause. This sequence joins TRBV19 and TRBJ2-6; D possibly uses TRBD1 or TRBD2 (5 bases each). CDR1 is LNHDA and CDR2 is SQIVND in the germline V gene (reference sequence). This CDR3 is 13 amino acids long. The CDR3 sequence: CAGTGSGANVRTF. CDR3 in DNA: TGTGCCGGTACAGGTTCCGGGGCCAACGTCCGGACTTTC. The whole variable domain, filled in from reference TRBV19 and TRBJ2-6, reads DGGITQSPKYLFRKEGQNVTLSCEQNLNHDAMYWYRQDPGQGLRLIYYSQIVNDFQKGDIAEGYSVSREKKESFPLTVTSAQKNPTAFYLCAGTGSGANVRTFGAGSRLTVL.

This rearrangement joins TRBV6-5 to TRBJ1-2; 7 positions agree with TRBD2. The J call may be mistaken, given a closer DNA end match to TRBJ2-1. The CDR3 runs to 16 residues. From germline, CDR1 is MNHEY and CDR2 SVGAGI. The CDR3 sequence is CASSTPRSGKGNEQFF. Written as DNA, the CDR3 is TGTGCCAGCAGTACCCCTCGCAGCGGGAAGGGCAATGAGCAGTTCTTC.

This clonotype was counted many times. V is TRBV10-3 and J is TRBJ1-1, with TRBD1 matching over 7 bases. The junction had 8 bases not matched to a gene; V was cut back by 6 bases and J by 1 base. This CDR3 has 15 amino acids. Germline V gene lookup returns CDR1 ENHRY and CDR2 SYGVKD. The CDR3 here is CAIRKQQGRNTEAFF. CDR3 coding DNA: TGTGCCATCAGAAAACAACAGGGGCGGAACACTGAAGCTTTCTTT.

The chain is built from TRBV29-1 and TRBJ2-7; TRBD2 matches at 9 bases. Per the germline V gene, CDR1 is SQVTM and CDR2 is ANQGSEA. The CDR3 extends over 13 amino acids. V was clipped by 7 bases and J by 2 bases; unmatched bases: 6. The CDR3 is CSAGTSFTYEQYF. Here the CDR3 DNA reads TGCAGCGCCGGGACTAGCTTTACCTACGAGCAGTACTTC.

This chain uses TRBV10-1 with TRBJ2-4; D may match TRBD1 or TRBD2 (5 bases each). This CDR3 has 15 amino acids. From germline, CDR1 is WNHNN and CDR2 SYGVQD (reference sequence). V was trimmed by 0 bases and J by 4 bases, leaving 10 bases between them. The CDR3 sequence is CASSESWDGKNIQYF. The CDR3 DNA sequence: TGCGCCAGCAGTGAGTCGTGGGACGGGAAAAACATTCAGTACTTC.

This sequence joins TRBV29-1 and TRBJ2-1; D is uncertain. The germline gives CDR1 SQVTM, CDR2 ANQGSEA. V gave up 8 bases and J gave up 7 bases, with 9 bases separating them. This CDR3 comprises 10 residues. CDR3 sequence reads: CSLGENEQFF. CDR3 DNA: TGCAGCCTAGGAGAGAATGAGCAGTTCTTC.

This chain links TRBV7-3 with TRBJ1-1, with D perhaps matching TRBD1 (5 bases). CDR1 is SGHTA, CDR2 FQGTGA, per germline. Deletions cut 0 bases from V and 4 bases from J, with 12 bases between. The CDR3 totals 15 residues. For the CDR3, the DNA is TGTGCCAGCAGCTTAACCGGTGGGGCGAGCACTGAAGCTTTCTTT. The encoded protein is CASSLTGGASTEAFF.

This rearrangement joins TRBV29-1 to TRBJ2-3, with D possibly TRBD1 on 6 matching bases. The V and J ends lost 5 bases and 0 bases respectively, with 15 bases between them. The CDR3 runs 15 residues. Germline values: CDR1 SQVTM, CDR2 ANQGSEA. CDR3 in DNA: TGCAGCGTTCTCATCGGGACACTAAGCACAGATACGCAGTATTTT. The encoded protein is CSVLIGTLSTDTQYF.

This clonotype has just a few counts. V is TRBV20-1 and J is TRBJ2-5; possibly TRBD2 for D (6 bases). There are 15 residues in the CDR3. The V end lost 0 bases, the J end lost 11 bases, and 22 bases lay between the germline ends. Germline V CDR1 and CDR2: DFQATT, SNEGSKA (reference sequence). DNA of the CDR3: TGCAGTGCTAGAGATCGTGGGACGGTCGCCCGGGAGCAGTACTTC. Its protein product is CSARDRGTVAREQYF.

This clonotype was observed a few times. This chain's CDR3 is CASSGPDRTAGETQYF. The CDR3 DNA sequence: TGTGCCAGCAGCGGACCGGACCGAACCGCAGGGGAGACCCAGTACTTC. The chain is built from TRBV9 and TRBJ2-5; TRBD1 is a possible D gene (5 bases). V lost 3 bases and J 5 bases, leaving 20 bases between the germline ends. Germline V gives CDR1 SGDLS, CDR2 YYNGEE. The CDR3 consists of 16 residues.

This clonotype was seen more than once but under ten times. This sequence joins TRBV20-1 and TRBJ2-1; the match to TRBD1 covers 10 bases. V dropped 6 bases and J dropped 6; count of bases not matched to a gene: 11. The CDR3 loop spans 15 amino acids. Germline assignment: CDR1 DFQATT and CDR2 SNEGSKA (reference sequence). The CDR3 sequence: CSAPNRDRGLNEQFF. DNA of the CDR3: TGCAGTGCCCCGAATCGGGACAGGGGCCTCAATGAGCAGTTCTTC.

The gene calls are TRBV6-1 and TRBJ1-1; 11 nucleotides match TRBD1. The germline V gene has CDR1 MNHNS and CDR2 SASEGT. Trimming took 7 bases from V and 0 from J; bases not matched to a gene: 13. This CDR3 region has 18 residues. CDR3 DNA sequence: TGTGCCAGCAAGGGGCCCTGGACAGGGGGCGGCATGAACACTGAAGCTTTCTTT. This codes for CASKGPWTGGGMNTEAFF.

This CDR3 is CSASTRRLQAYNEQFF. CDR3 bases: TGCAGTGCTAGTACGCGGCGGCTTCAGGCCTACAATGAGCAGTTCTTC. This sequence joins TRBV20-1 and TRBJ2-1; D gene unclear. Trimming pared 3 bases from V and 2 bases from J, leaving 17 bases between. Germline V gives CDR1 DFQATT, CDR2 SNEGSKA (reference sequence). There are 16 residues in the CDR3.

This clonotype turned up a few times. This chain joins TRBV20-1 and TRBJ2-1, with TRBD1 identical over 8 bases. Trimming cost V 5 bases and J 7 bases; bases outside gene matches: 7. In germline, CDR1 is DFQATT, CDR2 SNEGSKA (reference sequence). The CDR3 covers 13 residues. This CDR3 reads CSASRTGNNEQFF. For the CDR3, the DNA is TGCAGTGCTTCTCGGACAGGGAATAATGAGCAGTTCTTC.

The rearrangement uses TRBV6-2 or TRBV6-3 and TRBJ2-7; perhaps TRBD2 as D (5 bases). The CDR3 loop spans 13 amino acids. The germline CDR1 and CDR2 sequences are MNHEY and SVGEGT. V was pared by 6 bases and J by 7 bases, with 16 bases between. DNA of the CDR3: TGTGCCAGCAGACCTCCCCCCTCGGGGGAGCAGTACTTC. It codes for CASRPPPSGEQYF.

The chain is built from TRBV2 and TRBJ2-5; a possible D gene is TRBD2 (5 bases). V lost 3 bases and J lost 5, with 10 bases in between. This CDR3 is built from 13 residues. The germline V gene encodes CDR1 SNHLY and CDR2 FYNNEI. The CDR3 loop reads CASSDPSTETQYF. CDR3 bases: TGTGCCAGCAGTGACCCTAGCACGGAGACCCAGTACTTC. Full variable domain (outside the CDR3, taken from reference TRBV2 and TRBJ2-5): EPEVTQTPSHQVTQMGQEVILRCVPISNHLYFYWYRQILGQKVEFLVSFYNNEISEKSEIFDDQFSVERPDGSNFTLKIRSTKLEDSAMYFCASSDPSTETQYFGPGTRLLVL.